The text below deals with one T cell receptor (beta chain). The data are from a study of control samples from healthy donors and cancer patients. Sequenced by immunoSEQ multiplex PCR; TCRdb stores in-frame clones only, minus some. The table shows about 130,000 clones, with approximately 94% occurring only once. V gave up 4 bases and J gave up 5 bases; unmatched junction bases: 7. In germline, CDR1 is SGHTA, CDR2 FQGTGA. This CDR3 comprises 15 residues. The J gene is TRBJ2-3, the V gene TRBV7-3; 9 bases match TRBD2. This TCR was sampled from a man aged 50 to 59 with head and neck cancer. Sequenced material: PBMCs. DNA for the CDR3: TGTGCCAGCAGCTGGCGGGGGGGCCATGGAGATACGCAGTATTTT. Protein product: CASSWRGGHGDTQYF.